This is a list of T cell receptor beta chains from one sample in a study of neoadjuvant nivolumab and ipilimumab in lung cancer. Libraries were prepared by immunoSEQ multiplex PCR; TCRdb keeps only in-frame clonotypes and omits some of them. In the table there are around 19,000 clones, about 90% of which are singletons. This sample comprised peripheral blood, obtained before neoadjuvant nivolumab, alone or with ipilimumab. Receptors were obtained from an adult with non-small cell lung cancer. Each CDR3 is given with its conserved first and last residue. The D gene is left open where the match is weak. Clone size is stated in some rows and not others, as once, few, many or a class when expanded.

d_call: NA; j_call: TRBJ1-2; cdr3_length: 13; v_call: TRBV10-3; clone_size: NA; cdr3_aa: CAITPASNYGYTF; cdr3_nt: TGTGCCATCACCCCGGCAAGTAACTATGGCTACACCTTC
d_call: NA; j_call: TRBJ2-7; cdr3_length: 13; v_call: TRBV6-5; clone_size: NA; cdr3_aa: CASKPGRQYEQYF; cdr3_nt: TGTGCCAGCAAGCCGGGACGGCAATACGAGCAGTACTTC
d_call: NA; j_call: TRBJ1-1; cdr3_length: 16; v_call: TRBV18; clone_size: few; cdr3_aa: CASSPGPYRSNTEAFF; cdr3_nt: TGTGCCAGCTCCCCGGGGCCGTACCGTTCGAACACTGAAGCTTTCTTT
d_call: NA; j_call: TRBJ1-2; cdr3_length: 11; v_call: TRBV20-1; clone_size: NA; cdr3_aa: CRTVSNYGYTF; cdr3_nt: TGCAGGACAGTCTCTAACTATGGCTACACCTTC
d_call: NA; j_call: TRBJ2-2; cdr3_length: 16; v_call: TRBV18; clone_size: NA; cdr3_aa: CASSPQKDLNTGELFF; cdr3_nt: TGTGCCAGCTCACCACAGAAGGACTTGAACACCGGGGAGCTGTTTTTT
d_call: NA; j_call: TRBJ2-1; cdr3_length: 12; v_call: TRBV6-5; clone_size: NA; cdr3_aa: CASSYDSREQFF; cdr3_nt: TGTGCCAGCAGTTACGACTCACGTGAGCAGTTCTTC
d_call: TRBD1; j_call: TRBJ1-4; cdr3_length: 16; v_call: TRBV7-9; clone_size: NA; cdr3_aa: CASSSGQGATNEKLFF; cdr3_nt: TGTGCCAGCAGCTCCGGACAGGGGGCAACTAATGAAAAACTGTTTTTT
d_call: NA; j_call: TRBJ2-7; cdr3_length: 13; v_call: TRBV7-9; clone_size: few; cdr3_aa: CASSLVEVYEQYF; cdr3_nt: TGTGCCAGCAGCTTAGTGGAGGTCTACGAGCAGTACTTC
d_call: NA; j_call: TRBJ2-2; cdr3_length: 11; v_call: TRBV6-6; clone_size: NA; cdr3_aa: CASSFPGELFF; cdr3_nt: TGTGCCAGCAGTTTTCCCGGGGAGCTGTTTTTT
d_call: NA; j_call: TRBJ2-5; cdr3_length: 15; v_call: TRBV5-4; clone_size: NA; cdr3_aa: CASSSPETVQETQYF; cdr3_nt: TGTGCCAGCAGCTCACCCGAGACGGTCCAAGAGACCCAGTACTTC
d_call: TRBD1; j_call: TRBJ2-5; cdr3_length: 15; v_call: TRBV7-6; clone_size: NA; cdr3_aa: CASSKRQGRQETQYF; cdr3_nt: TGTGCCAGCAGCAAGAGACAGGGCCGACAAGAGACCCAGTACTTC
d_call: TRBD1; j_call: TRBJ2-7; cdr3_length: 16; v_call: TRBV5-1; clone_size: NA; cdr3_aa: CASSLYPGQGIYEQYF; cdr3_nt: TGCGCCAGCAGCTTGTATCCGGGACAGGGAATCTACGAGCAGTACTTC
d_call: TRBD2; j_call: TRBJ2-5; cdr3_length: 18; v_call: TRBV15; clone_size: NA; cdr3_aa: CATSRDPIGLAAQETQYF; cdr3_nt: TGTGCCACCAGCAGAGACCCCATCGGCCTAGCGGCCCAAGAGACCCAGTACTTC
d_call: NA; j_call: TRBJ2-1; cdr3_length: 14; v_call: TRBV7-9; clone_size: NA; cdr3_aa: CASSSPNLIGQQFF; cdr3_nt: TGTGCCAGCAGCTCCCCCAATTTGATAGGGCAGCAGTTCTTC
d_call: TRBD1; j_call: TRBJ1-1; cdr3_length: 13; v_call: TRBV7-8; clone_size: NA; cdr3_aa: CASSGAGGTEAFF; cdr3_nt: TGTGCCAGCAGCGGCGCAGGGGGCACTGAAGCTTTCTTT
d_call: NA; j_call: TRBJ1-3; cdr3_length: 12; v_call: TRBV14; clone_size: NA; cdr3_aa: CASKLGVGTIYF; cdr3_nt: TGTGCCAGCAAGTTAGGGGTTGGCACCATATATTTT
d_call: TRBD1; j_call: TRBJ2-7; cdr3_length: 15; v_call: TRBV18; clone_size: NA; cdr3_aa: CASSPRLGQGEEQYF; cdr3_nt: TGTGCCAGCTCACCACGTTTGGGACAGGGCGAAGAGCAGTACTTC
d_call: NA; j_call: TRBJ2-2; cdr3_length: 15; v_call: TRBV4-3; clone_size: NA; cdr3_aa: CASSQDLANTGELFF; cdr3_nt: TGCGCCAGCAGCCAAGACCTGGCGAACACCGGGGAGCTGTTTTTT
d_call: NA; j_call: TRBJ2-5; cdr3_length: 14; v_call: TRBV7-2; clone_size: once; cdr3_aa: CASSPDSTPGTQYF; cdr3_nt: TGTGCCAGCAGCCCAGACTCGACTCCGGGGACCCAGTACTTC
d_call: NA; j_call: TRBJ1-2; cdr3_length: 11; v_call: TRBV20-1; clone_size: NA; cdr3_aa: CSATPGDGYTF; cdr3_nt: TGCAGTGCCACACCGGGCGATGGCTACACCTTC
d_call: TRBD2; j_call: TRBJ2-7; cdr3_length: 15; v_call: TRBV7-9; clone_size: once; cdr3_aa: CASSSLVAGAYEQYF; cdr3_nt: TGTGCCAGCAGCTCCCTCGTAGCGGGAGCCTACGAGCAGTACTTC
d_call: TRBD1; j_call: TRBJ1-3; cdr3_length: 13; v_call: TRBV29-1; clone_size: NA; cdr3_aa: CSVRQGAGNTIYF; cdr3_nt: TGCAGCGTTAGACAGGGGGCTGGAAACACCATATATTTT
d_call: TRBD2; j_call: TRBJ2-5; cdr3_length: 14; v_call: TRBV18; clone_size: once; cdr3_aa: CASSPMGGQETQYF; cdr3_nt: TGTGCCAGCTCACCAATGGGGGGGCAAGAGACCCAGTACTTC
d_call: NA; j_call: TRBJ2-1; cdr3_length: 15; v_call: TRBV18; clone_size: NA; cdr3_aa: CASRSGGMGNDEQFF; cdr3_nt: TGTGCCAGCCGGTCCGGGGGAATGGGCAATGATGAGCAGTTCTTC
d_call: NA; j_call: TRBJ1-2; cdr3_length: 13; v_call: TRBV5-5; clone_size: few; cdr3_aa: CASSAGTAIGYTF; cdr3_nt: TGTGCCAGCAGCGCAGGGACCGCGATTGGCTACACCTTC
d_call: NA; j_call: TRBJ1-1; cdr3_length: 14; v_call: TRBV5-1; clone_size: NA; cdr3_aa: CASSFLLSNTEAFF; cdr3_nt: TGCGCCAGCAGCTTCCTTTTGTCAAACACTGAAGCTTTCTTT
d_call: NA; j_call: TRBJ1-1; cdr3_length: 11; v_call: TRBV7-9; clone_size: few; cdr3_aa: CASSWGTEAFF; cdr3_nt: TGTGCCAGCAGCTGGGGAACTGAAGCTTTCTTT
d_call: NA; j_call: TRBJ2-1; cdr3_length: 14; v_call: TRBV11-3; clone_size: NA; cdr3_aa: CASSPQPGTNEQFF; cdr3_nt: TGTGCCAGCAGCCCCCAACCAGGGACTAATGAGCAGTTCTTC
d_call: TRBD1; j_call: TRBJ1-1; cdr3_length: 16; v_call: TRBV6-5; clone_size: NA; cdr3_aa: CASSYYSGTVNTEAFF; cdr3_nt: TGTGCCAGCAGTTACTACTCCGGGACAGTGAACACTGAAGCTTTCTTT
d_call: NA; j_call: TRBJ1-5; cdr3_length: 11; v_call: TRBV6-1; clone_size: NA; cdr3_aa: CASGLIQPQHF; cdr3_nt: TGTGCCAGCGGATTGATTCAGCCCCAGCATTTT
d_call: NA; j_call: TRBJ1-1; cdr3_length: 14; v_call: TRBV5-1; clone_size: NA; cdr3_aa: CASSFSPTNTEAFF; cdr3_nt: TGCGCCAGCAGCTTCTCTCCCACGAACACTGAAGCTTTCTTT
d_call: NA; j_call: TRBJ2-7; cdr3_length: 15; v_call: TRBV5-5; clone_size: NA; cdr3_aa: CASSPQDGPTYEQYF; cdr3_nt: TGTGCCAGCAGCCCACAGGACGGACCCACCTACGAGCAGTACTTC
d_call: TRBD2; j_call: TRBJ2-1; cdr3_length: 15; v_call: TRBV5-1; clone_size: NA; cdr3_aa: CASSRGLAYKYEQFF; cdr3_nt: TGCGCCAGCAGCCGGGGACTAGCCTATAAGTATGAGCAGTTCTTC
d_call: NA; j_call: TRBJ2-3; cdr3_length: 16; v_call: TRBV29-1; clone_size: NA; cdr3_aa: CSVDTPHIGNADTQYF; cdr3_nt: TGCAGCGTTGATACCCCTCACATAGGGAATGCAGATACGCAGTATTTT